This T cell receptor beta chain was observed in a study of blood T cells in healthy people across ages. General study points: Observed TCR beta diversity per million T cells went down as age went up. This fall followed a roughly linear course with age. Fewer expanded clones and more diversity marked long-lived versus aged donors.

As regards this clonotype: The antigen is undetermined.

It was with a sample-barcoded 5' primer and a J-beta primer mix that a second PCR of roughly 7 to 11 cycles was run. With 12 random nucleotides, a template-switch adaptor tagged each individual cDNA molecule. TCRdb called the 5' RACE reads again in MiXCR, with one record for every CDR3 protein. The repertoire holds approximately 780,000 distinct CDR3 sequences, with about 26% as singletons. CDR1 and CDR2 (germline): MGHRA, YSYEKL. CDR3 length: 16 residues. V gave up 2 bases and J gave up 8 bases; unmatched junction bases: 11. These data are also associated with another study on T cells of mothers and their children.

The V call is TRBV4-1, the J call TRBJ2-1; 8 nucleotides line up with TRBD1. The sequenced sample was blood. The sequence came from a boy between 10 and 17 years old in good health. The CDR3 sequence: CASSQHDRGGDYEQFF. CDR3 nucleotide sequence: TGCGCCAGCAGCCAACACGACAGGGGCGGGGATTATGAGCAGTTCTTC.